This T cell receptor beta chain is from a study of CD8 T cells in ankylosing spondylitis. Findings and limits, study-wide: Disease-associated clones were reportedly significantly overrepresented in matched ankylosing spondylitis synovial fluid. A motif in TCR beta, a set of 8 or 9 highly homologous variants, appeared characteristic of ankylosing spondylitis blood. Existing reports had already noted some motif variants in reactive arthritis synovial fluid and blood. Disease-associated clonotypes exhibited CD8+ identity and were relatively infrequent in peripheral blood.

This clonotype was picked up many times. As yet, its antigen is unknown. One end of the junction does not line up with germline, which may come from a read error. The CDR3 sequence is 13 residues long. Quantitative barcoded 5'-RACE was used to prepare TCR beta libraries. TCRdb re-called the 5' RACE reads with MiXCR, one entry per CDR3 protein. The sample contains 670,000 or so distinct CDR3 sequences, around 17% of which appear only once. The TCR originated in a male donor with ankylosing spondylitis. The sample taken for sequencing was blood, either unsorted or a sorted T cell fraction (not recorded which). The V call is TRBV12-3 or TRBV12-4, the J call TRBJ2-6; no firm D call. The chain's CDR3 is CASSLAGANVLTF. The CDR3 nucleotides read TGTGCCAGCAGCTTAGCTGGGGCCAACGTCCTGACTTTC.